This TCR delta chain was captured in a study of gamma-delta T cells after stem cell transplantation (dated by TCRdb to about 2016). The junction carries 18 bases between V and J, which are trimmed by 0 bases and 2 bases respectively. The CDR3 numbers 17 residues from cysteine through phenylalanine. Only the CDR3 DNA stays, 51 bases, in frame from base 1. Reading the germline V gene gives CDR1 GEAIGNYY and CDR2 EKD. The library was produced with RT-PCR. Sequencing instrument: Illumina MiSeq. The public reads were reprocessed by TCRdb using CATT, and rows of matching DNA were later combined. This sample holds around 4,600 delta-chain clones; roughly 2.1% were observed only once. About 33% of the sample is taken by the ten largest. This clone was seen a few times. The antigen it recognizes is unknown. Base quality data are lacking; no much larger clone is found one base away.

Sequencing used gamma-delta T cells. The receptor was isolated from a human donor. It is not recorded whose cells these are; they may come from a transplant donor. The rearrangement combines TRDV2 with TRDJ1; TRDD3 could be the D gene, as 6 bases match. The DNA sequence follows: TGTGCCTGTGACACCGTAAGTCCGGGTACTGGGACCGATAAACTCATCTTT. This is translated as CACDTVSPGTGTDKLIF.